The TCR beta chain described here comes from a study of blood T cell repertoires in COVID-19. Study details: The United States, Italy and Spain provided the acute and convalescent COVID-19 samples. PBMCs, B-cell-depleted T cells, or T cells provided the cDNA or gDNA that made up the material.

CDR1 SGHDT and CDR2 YYEEEE come from the germline V gene. With 5 bases removed from V and 3 bases from J, the gap between germline ends came to 17 bases. The CDR3 spans 16 residues. This clone has just a few counts. Study processing details: Reference gene primer amplification yielded estimated nucleated cell counts. This table comes from immunoSEQ multiplex PCR, and its TCRdb copy is limited to in-frame clones, with some not included. The V and J calls and clone size are taken from that table; D and trimming were inferred from the DNA. The table lists approximately 50,000 clones, roughly 85% of them singletons.

The chain has TRBV5-6 and TRBJ2-2; D possibly corresponds to TRBD1 (6 bases). The material sequenced was peripheral blood. This TCR was recovered from a human donor in a cohort sampled during active COVID-19. CDR3 DNA: TGTGCCAGCAGTACGGACAGTTTCTTGTACACCGGGGAGCTGTTTTTT. It codes for CASSTDSFLYTGELFF.